These T cell receptor beta chains were read from a single sample in a study of T cells in tuberculosis. Using immunoSEQ multiplex PCR, the repertoire was profiled, and TCRdb retains in-frame clones only, with some absent. The data contain about 22,000 clones, more than 95% of them singletons. The sample was PBMCs. These TCRs come from a donor aged 10-30 years with latent tuberculosis or without tuberculosis infection. The CDR3 runs from the conserved cysteine through the conserved F or W. The D gene is left open where the match is weak. Some rows have no size entry. The others give once, few or many, or a class for an expanded clone.

d_call,v_call,j_call,clone_size,cdr3_nt,cdr3_aa
NA,TRBV2,TRBJ1-5,NA,TGTGCCAGCAGTGGTCGTGGGGGCCGCAATCAGCCCCAGCATTTT,CASSGRGGRNQPQHF
NA,TRBV25-1,TRBJ1-2,NA,TGTGCCAGCGAGCACTATGGCTACACCTTC,CASEHYGYTF
NA,TRBV7-9,TRBJ1-1,NA,TGTGCCAGCAGCACAGGGCCGGGGTCTGAAGCTTTCTTT,CASSTGPGSEAFF
NA,TRBV7-2,TRBJ1-3,NA,TGTGCCAGCAGCTTACCCCGGACAAACTCTGGAAACACCATATATTTT,CASSLPRTNSGNTIYF
NA,TRBV11-3,TRBJ1-1,NA,TGTGCCAGCAGCTTTACGGCGGGAGGGTCAGCTTTCTTT,CASSFTAGGSAFF
TRBD2,TRBV29-1,TRBJ2-1,once,TGCAGCGTTGAAGGGCCGACTAGCGGGAGCGCCAATGAGCAGTTCTTC,CSVEGPTSGSANEQFF
NA,TRBV2,TRBJ2-7,once,TGTGCCAGCAGTGACAGATCCTACGAGCAGTACTTC,CASSDRSYEQYF
NA,TRBV27,TRBJ2-7,once,TGTGCCAGCAGTCAACAGGGCCATGGGGACGAGCAGTACTTC,CASSQQGHGDEQYF
TRBD2,TRBV27,TRBJ2-3,NA,TGTGCCAGCAGTCCCGGGACTAGCGGGAGGGTAAGGGATACGCAGTATTTT,CASSPGTSGRVRDTQYF
TRBD1,TRBV27,TRBJ1-1,NA,TGTGCCAGCAGTTTAGGGACAGGGGGCATTAGGACTGAAGCTTTCTTT,CASSLGTGGIRTEAFF
TRBD1,TRBV2,TRBJ2-7,NA,TGTGCCAGCAGTGAAGCGCTTCGGGGCAGGGGGTACGAGCAGTACTTC,CASSEALRGRGYEQYF
NA,TRBV11-2,TRBJ2-2,NA,TGTGCCAGCAGCTTACCAGGGCCCGGGGAGCTGTTTTTT,CASSLPGPGELFF
NA,TRBV7-6,TRBJ2-6,few,TGTGCCAGCAGCCCGACAGTCGCCCCAACCTCTGGGGCCAACGTCCTGACTTTC,CASSPTVAPTSGANVLTF
NA,TRBV5-6,TRBJ1-1,NA,TGTGCCAGCAGCTTGTCAGGGGTAGGCGGGTACACTGAAGCTTTCTTT,CASSLSGVGGYTEAFF
TRBD1,TRBV30,TRBJ1-4,NA,TGTGCCTTCACTCAGGGACAGTTGAGTGAAAAACTGTTTTTT,CAFTQGQLSEKLFF
TRBD2,TRBV11-3,TRBJ2-1,NA,TGTGCCAGCAGCTTAGGCGCGGGACTAGCGGGAGTTATGGATGAGCAGTTCTTC,CASSLGAGLAGVMDEQFF
NA,TRBV12-5,TRBJ1-2,NA,TGTGCTAGTGGTTTGCCCCAGGGGACATACTATGGCTACACCTTC,CASGLPQGTYYGYTF
NA,TRBV5-1,TRBJ2-3,once,TGCGCCAGCAGCCTAGACAGGAGGAATACAGATACGCAGTATTTT,CASSLDRRNTDTQYF
NA,TRBV18,TRBJ2-3,NA,TGTGCCAGCTCACCACTCCCGTCGGGAAGCACAGATACGCAGTATTTT,CASSPLPSGSTDTQYF
NA,TRBV19,TRBJ1-2,NA,TGTGCCTCCTCCCAGGGGCGCATTGGCTACACCTTC,CASSQGRIGYTF
NA,TRBV2,TRBJ1-1,NA,TGTGCCAGCAGTGAATTGGGGCAGCTTGGCGTGGAAGCTTTCTTT,CASSELGQLGVEAFF
NA,TRBV15,TRBJ1-4,NA,TGTGCCACCAGCAGAGAAGGGCAGGGGAATGAAAAACTGTTTTTT,CATSREGQGNEKLFF
NA,TRBV6-4,TRBJ1-4,NA,TGTGCCAGCAGTGACCTGGTACTTCGGTTGGAAAAACTGTTTTTT,CASSDLVLRLEKLFF
NA,TRBV7-2,TRBJ2-1,once,TGTGCCAGAAGACAAGAGACGAACAATGAGCAGTTCTTC,CARRQETNNEQFF
NA,TRBV11-2,TRBJ1-2,NA,TGTGCCAGCAGGCTTGCGGAGTCCTCTGGCTACACCTTC,CASRLAESSGYTF
NA,TRBV29-1,TRBJ1-3,NA,TGCAGCGTCCGGGGGGTATCTGGAAACACCATATATTTT,CSVRGVSGNTIYF
NA,TRBV27,TRBJ2-7,NA,TGTGCCAGCATTATAATGGGAGATTCCTACGAGCAGTACTTC,CASIIMGDSYEQYF
TRBD1,TRBV19,TRBJ1-5,NA,TGTGCCAGTAACCCGCGACAGGGCTGGAATCAGCCCCAGCATTTT,CASNPRQGWNQPQHF
TRBD1,TRBV6-5,TRBJ2-7,NA,TGTGCCAGCCTTGGACAGGGCCTCTACGAGCAGTACTTC,CASLGQGLYEQYF
NA,TRBV14,TRBJ1-2,NA,TGTGCCAGCAGCCAAAGGTCGGCAGGGAGGGATGGCTACACCTTC,CASSQRSAGRDGYTF
NA,TRBV5-1,TRBJ1-4,NA,TGCGCCAGCAGCTTAGGGAGCTCTAATGAAAAACTGTTTTTT,CASSLGSSNEKLFF
NA,TRBV7-2,TRBJ2-3,few,TGTGCCAGCAGCCCCGGGAAGGGCGTGGGCCCAGATACGCAGTATTTT,CASSPGKGVGPDTQYF
TRBD1,TRBV18,TRBJ1-1,NA,TGTGCCAGCTCACCAGGACAGGGGATAAACACTGAAGCTTTCTTT,CASSPGQGINTEAFF
NA,TRBV11-2,TRBJ1-2,NA,TGTGCCAGCAGCCCCGCCGGGGACTATGGCTACACCTTC,CASSPAGDYGYTF
NA,TRBV18,TRBJ1-2,NA,TGTGCCAGCTCTCTCAACAGGGAGGGTGGCGGCTACACCTTC,CASSLNREGGGYTF